This T cell receptor (beta chain) stems from a study of blood T cell repertoires in COVID-19. Per the original data handling: Reference gene primer amplification in the assay estimated nucleated cell counts. Sequencing used immunoSEQ multiplex PCR; TCRdb keeps in-frame clones, though not all of them. For V, J and clone size, that table is used; D and trimming come from the DNA. The sample includes a few hundred thousand clones, over 75% of them seen just once. Participant ages covered roughly 18 to 89 years across 20 to 25 US areas. This TCR was recovered from a woman between 18 and 29 years old in a cohort exposed to, infected with or recovered from COVID-19 (not recorded which). Material: PBMCs or T cells enriched from blood (not recorded which).

The CDR3 sequence: CASSPTDNPYGYTF. CDR3 nucleotides: TGTGCCAGCAGCCCAACGGACAACCCCTATGGCTACACCTTC. The chain joins TRBV9 to TRBJ1-2; D may be TRBD1 (5 bases). The germline V gene has CDR1 SGDLS and CDR2 YYNGEE. This CDR3 region has 14 residues. The V and J ends lost 4 bases and 4 bases respectively, with 14 bases between them.